The clone carrying this T cell receptor (beta chain) was detected once. What it binds is not known. Data came from immunoSEQ multiplex PCR; TCRdb stores just in-frame clones and leaves some out. The table has around 140,000 clones, 85% to 95% seen once; the top ten hold about 9.1%. The data were obtained in a study of T cell responses to AZD1222 COVID-19 vaccine. Study-level information: Second-dose recipients at about 4 or about 12 weeks were treated as one pooled group.

Study-level findings and limits: In the spike-specific TCR repertoire, nearly half reportedly target unmutated variant regions. White British people made up most donors, females outnumbered males, and clonal diversity was possibly underestimated. The peak T cell response came first, and repertoires were sampled only after it.

Germline V gene sequence: CDR1 MGHRA, CDR2 YSYEKL. Deletions cut 4 bases from V and 8 bases from J, with 18 bases between. This CDR3 region has 15 residues. This TCR was recovered from an adult in good health. The V and J genes are TRBV4-1 and TRBJ2-1; D uncertain. Sequencing was performed on peripheral blood, taken on day 0 of AZD1222 vaccination. The CDR3 DNA is TGCGCCAGCAGCCGATTAGGACGGAGTCAGGATGAGCAGTTCTTC. Residues: CASSRLGRSQDEQFF.